Each of the 20 T cell receptor beta chains below was sequenced from the same sample in a study of type 1 regulatory T cells (dated by TCRdb to the early 2020s). For sequencing, an Illumina MiSeq was employed. TCRdb took the public reads, trimmed them with fastp at Q25, ran MiXCR for clone calling and kept in-frame beta chains. Rows are combined by CDR3 protein, so each entry shows the most common genes and DNA. In all, the sample holds 60,000 to 70,000 distinct CDR3 sequences, and around 57% of those were seen once. Jointly, the top ten make up about 8% of the sample. Their antigen targets remain unknown. The sequenced material came from cultured T cells, either the whole culture or a sorted T cell fraction (not recorded which). In light of the paper, this sample's cell subset or site label describes: Tr1-enriched cell product generated in vitro against host alloantigens. The receptors stem from a human donor in good health.

The rearrangement uses TRBV7-3 and TRBJ2-7, with 9 bases aligning to TRBD1. Germline CDR1 SGHTA, CDR2 FQGTGA. The CDR3 length is 13 residues. V was pared by 5 bases and J by 11 bases, with 10 bases of the junction left unmatched. The CDR3 protein is CASSPDRGRVKYF. The DNA of the CDR3 is TGTGCCAGCAGCCCGGACAGGGGAAGAGTAAAGTACTTC.

This clonotype was seen ten or more times. The CDR3 here is CASSPVGGANTGELFF. The CDR3 nucleotides read TGTGCCAGCAGTCCAGTCGGAGGGGCGAACACCGGGGAGCTGTTTTTT. The V and J genes are TRBV12-3 or TRBV12-4 and TRBJ2-2, with D possibly TRBD2 on 6 matching bases. There are 16 residues in the CDR3. Trimming took 5 bases from V and 0 from J, leaving 13 bases between them.

The chain has TRBV27 and TRBJ1-1; D gene uncertain. V was clipped by 3 bases and J by 2 bases, with 7 bases between them. CDR1 MNHEY and CDR2 SMNVEV come from the germline V gene (reference sequence). CDR3 length: 13 residues. The CDR3 nucleotides are TGTGCCAGCAGTTTTACAGCCAACACTGAAGCTTTCTTT. This codes for CASSFTANTEAFF.

The J gene is TRBJ2-5, the V gene TRBV3-1, with 11 bases identical to TRBD2. J was trimmed by 4 bases and V by 3 bases; bases with no gene match: 10. The length of the CDR3 is 17 residues. Per the germline V gene, CDR1 is LGHDT and CDR2 is YNNKEL (reference sequence). CDR3 sequence: CASSQETSGRVRETQYF. As DNA, the CDR3 is TGTGCCAGCAGCCAGGAAACTAGCGGGAGAGTTCGAGAGACCCAGTACTTC.

The chain joins TRBV5-1 to TRBJ2-1; D is uncertain. Between the trimmed V and J ends, which lost 2 bases and 6 bases, there was a span of 12 bases. CDR3 length: 14 residues. Germline V gene sequence: CDR1 SGHRS, CDR2 YFSETQ. The chain's CDR3 is CASSLGPRSNEQFF. As DNA, the CDR3 is TGCGCCAGCAGCTTAGGGCCACGGTCCAATGAGCAGTTCTTC.

V and J are TRBV20-1 and TRBJ2-4; 12 positions agree with TRBD2. The CDR3 is made up of 14 amino acids. Germline trimming cut 8 bases from V and 8 bases from J; bases unmatched to any gene: 10. Per the germline V gene, CDR1 is DFQATT and CDR2 is SNEGSKA (reference sequence). In nucleotides, the CDR3 is TGCAGTCCCCTTGAGACTAGCGGGAGAGACATTCAGTACTTC. The encoded protein is CSPLETSGRDIQYF.

The V gene is TRBV6-6, the J gene TRBJ2-7; D remains unclear. V was pared by 6 bases and J by 6 bases, with 12 bases between. The CDR3 totals 12 residues. Germline assignment: CDR1 MNHNY and CDR2 SVGAGI (reference sequence). CDR3 protein: CASSLGPIEQYF. The CDR3 DNA sequence: TGTGCCAGCAGCCTCGGCCCAATCGAGCAGTACTTC.

This chain uses TRBV20-1 with TRBJ2-7, with TRBD2 matching over 7 bases. Germline CDR1 is DFQATT and CDR2 is SNEGSKA (reference sequence). CDR3 size: 16 residues. J gave up 7 bases and V 1 base, and 16 bases lay outside the gene matches. The CDR3 bases are TGCAGTGCTAGAGTAGCACGGGTGGCGGGAGTAAGGGAGCAGTACTTC. Its translation: CSARVARVAGVREQYF.

V gene TRBV27 combines with J gene TRBJ2-1, with 9 bases matching TRBD2. With V trimmed by 3 bases and J by 10 bases, 1 base remained unmatched. The CDR3 totals 12 residues. Per the germline V gene, CDR1 is MNHEY and CDR2 is SMNVEV (reference sequence). The CDR3 DNA reads as TGTGCCAGCAGTTTCGGGACTAGCGAGCAGTTCTTC. Its protein is CASSFGTSEQFF.

This clonotype was picked up a small number of times. The chain combines TRBV7-2 with TRBJ2-2; 12 bases line up with TRBD2. J gave up 5 bases and V 8 bases, and 9 bases lay outside the gene matches. The CDR3 is 16 amino acids. The V gene's germline CDR1 is SGHTA and CDR2 FQGNSA. CDR3 amino acids: CASLPTSGRGTGELFF. CDR3 sequence (DNA): TGTGCCAGCCTGCCGACTAGCGGGAGAGGGACCGGGGAGCTGTTTTTT.

The chain recombines TRBV4-1 with TRBJ2-3; 7 positions agree with TRBD1. The CDR3 has 14 residues. Germline lookup yields CDR1 MGHRA and CDR2 YSYEKL. Trimming took 5 bases from V and 8 from J; bases not matched to a gene: 10. The CDR3 coding sequence is TGCGCCAGCAGCTTTTCCCCGCGACAGGGTACGCAGTATTTT. This sequence encodes CASSFSPRQGTQYF.

V gene TRBV28 combines with J gene TRBJ2-5; D possibly corresponds to TRBD1 (6 bases). CDR3 size: 12 residues. The V and J ends lost 10 bases and 5 bases respectively, with 14 bases between them. Germline assignment: CDR1 MDHEN and CDR2 SYDVKM. The CDR3 nucleotides are TGTGCCACCAACACAGGGACCGAGACCCAGTACTTC. Protein sequence: CATNTGTETQYF.

This clonotype occurred a few times. The rearrangement uses TRBV2 and TRBJ2-5; 8 bases align to TRBD2. The CDR3 loop spans 15 amino acids. Germline V gene lookup returns CDR1 SNHLY and CDR2 FYNNEI. V was pared by 5 bases and J by 4 bases, with 9 bases of the junction left unmatched. The DNA for the CDR3 is TGTGCCAGCAGTCGAACGGGACTAGGGCCAGAGACCCAGTACTTC. Translation: CASSRTGLGPETQYF.

This clonotype was recorded once. The chain has TRBV20-1 and TRBJ2-1, with D hard to call. The CDR3 loop spans 15 amino acids. With 3 bases removed from V and 10 bases from J, the gap between germline ends came to 22 bases. The germline V gene has CDR1 DFQATT and CDR2 SNEGSKA (reference sequence). The CDR3 reads CSASVRRSPLVEQFF. Written as DNA, the CDR3 is TGCAGTGCTAGTGTCCGGCGCTCGCCCCTTGTCGAGCAGTTCTTC.

The rearrangement joins TRBV9 to TRBJ1-6; possibly TRBD1 for D (6 bases). The CDR3 sequence is 15 residues long. The germline gives CDR1 SGDLS, CDR2 YYNGEE. Between the trimmed V and J ends, which lost 2 bases and 6 bases, there was a span of 12 bases. CDR3: CASSVVPGVNSPLHF. CDR3 coding DNA: TGTGCCAGCAGCGTTGTACCAGGGGTTAATTCACCCCTCCACTTT.

The V call is TRBV20-1, the J call TRBJ2-7; D is unclear. Per germline, CDR1 DFQATT and CDR2 SNEGSKA (reference sequence). CDR3 length equals 14 residues. V was pared by 2 bases and J by 2 bases, with 13 bases between. The CDR3: CSARSYGRAYEQYF. CDR3 in DNA: TGCAGTGCTAGATCTTATGGCAGAGCCTACGAGCAGTACTTC.

In its sample, this clonotype was seen a few times. The chain uses TRBV5-1 and TRBJ2-5; the match to TRBD2 covers 8 bases. Germline V gene lookup returns CDR1 SGHRS and CDR2 YFSETQ. The CDR3 runs 15 residues. The ends lost 5 bases at V and 4 bases at J; junction bases unmatched: 10. CDR3 residues: CASSWSGSETETQYF. For the CDR3, the DNA is TGCGCCAGCAGTTGGAGCGGGAGTGAAACAGAGACCCAGTACTTC.

This chain links TRBV15 with TRBJ2-3; 7 positions match TRBD1. Germline CDR1 and CDR2: LNHNV and YYDKDF (reference sequence). The junction had 7 bases not matched to a gene; V was cut back by 7 bases and J by 0 bases. The CDR3 sequence is 15 residues long. CDR3 in amino acids: CATKGQALSTDTQYF. The CDR3 DNA reads TGTGCCACCAAAGGACAGGCACTTAGCACAGATACGCAGTATTTT.

This chain links TRBV5-1 with TRBJ1-5; D may be TRBD1 (5 bases). Germline CDR1 and CDR2: SGHRS and YFSETQ. The CDR3 is 20 residues long. V shed 1 base and J shed 4 bases, with 27 bases lying between them. The CDR3 region is CASSLILGRRVRRWNQPQHF. As DNA, the CDR3 is TGCGCCAGCAGCTTGATCCTCGGTCGCAGGGTCAGGAGGTGGAATCAGCCCCAGCATTTT.

This clonotype was recorded a few times. CDR3: CASSPPSAEQYF. CDR3 nucleotides: TGTGCCAGCTCACCACCCTCGGCCGAGCAGTACTTC. The chain combines TRBV18 with TRBJ2-7; D is unresolved. Germline-derived CDR1 and CDR2 are KGHSH and LQKENI. The CDR3 extends over 12 amino acids. V gave up 0 bases and J gave up 6 bases, with 6 bases separating them.